This T cell receptor beta chain was recorded in a study of shared clonotypes between healthy human individuals. There were no recent acute infections or vaccinations among the donors, who were healthy HIV-negative adults. Naive CD45RA+ and memory CD45RA-negative subsets were split from CD4+ cells. Clones were sequenced by immunoSEQ multiplex PCR, and TCRdb holds only the in-frame ones, with some missing. The sample includes approximately 1.1 million clones, around 78% of them seen just once. Per germline, CDR1 MDHEN and CDR2 SYDVKM. The CDR3 consists of 12 residues. Trimming took off 2 bases at V and 9 bases at J, with 8 bases between the two ends. About this clone itself: The antigen remains undetermined.

Study outcomes and limitations: Represented diversity, genetic and exposure-history alike, was limited by few donors. Roughly 5% of naive CD4 clonotypes were shared across a few donors.

The chain recombines TRBV28 with TRBJ2-1, with a weak D call TRBD1 (5 bases). This clonotype was sampled from a man between 18 and 35 years old in good health. Some clones in this sample may be carry-over from other donors' samples. What was sequenced was memory CD4+ T cells from PBMCs. Subset indicated: CD45RA-negative fraction. The chain's CDR3 is CASSLRGFEQFF. The CDR3 nucleotides read TGTGCCAGCAGTTTAAGGGGTTTTGAGCAGTTCTTC.